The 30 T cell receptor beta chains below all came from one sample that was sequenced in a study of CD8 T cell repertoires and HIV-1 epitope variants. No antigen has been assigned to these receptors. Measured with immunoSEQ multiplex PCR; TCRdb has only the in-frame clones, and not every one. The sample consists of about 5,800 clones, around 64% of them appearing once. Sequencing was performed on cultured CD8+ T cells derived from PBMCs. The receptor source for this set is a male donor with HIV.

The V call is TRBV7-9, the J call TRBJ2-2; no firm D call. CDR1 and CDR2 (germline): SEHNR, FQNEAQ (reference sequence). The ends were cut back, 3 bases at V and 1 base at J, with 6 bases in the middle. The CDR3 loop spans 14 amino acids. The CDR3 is CASSFRGNTGELFF. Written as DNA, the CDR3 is TGTGCCAGCAGCTTTCGCGGGAACACCGGGGAGCTGTTTTTT.

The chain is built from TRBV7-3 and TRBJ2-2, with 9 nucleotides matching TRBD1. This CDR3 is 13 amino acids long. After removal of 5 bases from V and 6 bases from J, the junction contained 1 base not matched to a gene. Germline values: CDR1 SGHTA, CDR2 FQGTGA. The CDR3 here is CASSGQGPGELFF. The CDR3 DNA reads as TGTGCCAGCAGCGGACAGGGGCCCGGGGAGCTGTTTTTT.

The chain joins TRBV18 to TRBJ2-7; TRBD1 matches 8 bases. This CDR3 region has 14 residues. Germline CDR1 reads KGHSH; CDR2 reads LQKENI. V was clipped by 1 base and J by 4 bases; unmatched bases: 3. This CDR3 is CASSPRQGAYEQYF. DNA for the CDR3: TGTGCCAGCTCACCACGGCAGGGGGCTTACGAGCAGTACTTC.

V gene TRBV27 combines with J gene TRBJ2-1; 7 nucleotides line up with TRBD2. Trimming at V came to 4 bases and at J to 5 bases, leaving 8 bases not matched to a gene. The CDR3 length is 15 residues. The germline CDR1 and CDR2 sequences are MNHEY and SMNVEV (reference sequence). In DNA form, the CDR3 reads TGTGCCAGCAGTTCAGAACTAGCGTTTAACAATGAGCAGTTCTTC. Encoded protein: CASSSELAFNNEQFF.

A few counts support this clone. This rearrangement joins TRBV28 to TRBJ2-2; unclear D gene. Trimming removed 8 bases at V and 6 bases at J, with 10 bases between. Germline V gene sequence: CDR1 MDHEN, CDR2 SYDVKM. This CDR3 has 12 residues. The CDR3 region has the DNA TGTGCCAGCGGGTTGTCTGCCGGGGAGCTGTTTTTT. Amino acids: CASGLSAGELFF.

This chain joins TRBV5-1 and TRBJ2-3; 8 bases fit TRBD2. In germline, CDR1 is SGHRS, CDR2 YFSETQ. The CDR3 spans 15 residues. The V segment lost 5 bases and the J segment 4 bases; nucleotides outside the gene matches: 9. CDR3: CASSTSGSRADTQYF. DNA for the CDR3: TGCGCCAGCAGTACCAGCGGGAGTAGGGCAGATACGCAGTATTTT.

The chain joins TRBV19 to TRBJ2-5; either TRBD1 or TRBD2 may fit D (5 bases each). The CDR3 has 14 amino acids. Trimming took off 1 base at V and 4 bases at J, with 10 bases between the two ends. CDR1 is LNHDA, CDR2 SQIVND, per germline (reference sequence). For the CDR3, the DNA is TGTGCCAGTAGTATAGGTGGGGGTAGAGAGACCCAGTACTTC. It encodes CASSIGGGRETQYF.

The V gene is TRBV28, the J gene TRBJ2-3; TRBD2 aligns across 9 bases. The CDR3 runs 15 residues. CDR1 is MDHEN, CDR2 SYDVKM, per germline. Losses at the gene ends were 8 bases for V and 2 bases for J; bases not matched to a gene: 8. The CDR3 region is CASRLGGRATDTQYF. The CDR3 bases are TGTGCCAGCCGCCTGGGCGGGAGGGCCACAGATACGCAGTATTTT.

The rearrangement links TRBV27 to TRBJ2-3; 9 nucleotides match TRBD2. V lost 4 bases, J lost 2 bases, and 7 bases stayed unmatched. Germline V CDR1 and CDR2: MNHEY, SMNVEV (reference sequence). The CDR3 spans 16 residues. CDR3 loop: CASSWAGTSPTDTQYF. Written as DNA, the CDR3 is TGTGCCAGCAGTTGGGCCGGGACTAGCCCCACAGATACGCAGTATTTT.

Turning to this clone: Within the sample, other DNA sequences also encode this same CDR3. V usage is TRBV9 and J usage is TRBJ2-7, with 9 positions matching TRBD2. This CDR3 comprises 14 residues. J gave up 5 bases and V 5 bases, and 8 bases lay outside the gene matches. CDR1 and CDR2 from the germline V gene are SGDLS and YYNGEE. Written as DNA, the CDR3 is TGTGCCAGCAGTGGTGGCGGGGGGGCTGACGAGCAGTACTTC. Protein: CASSGGGGADEQYF.

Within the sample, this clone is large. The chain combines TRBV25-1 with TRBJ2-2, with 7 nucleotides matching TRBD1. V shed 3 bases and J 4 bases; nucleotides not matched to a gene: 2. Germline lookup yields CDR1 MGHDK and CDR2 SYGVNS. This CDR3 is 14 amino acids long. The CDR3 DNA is TGTGCCAGCAGTGACGGGACAGCCACCGGGGAGCTGTTTTTT. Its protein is CASSDGTATGELFF.

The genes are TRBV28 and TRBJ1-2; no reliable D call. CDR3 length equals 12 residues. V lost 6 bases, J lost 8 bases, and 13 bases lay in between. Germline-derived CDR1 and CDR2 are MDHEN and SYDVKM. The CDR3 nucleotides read TGTGCCAGCAGCCCCGTGAAGGGAGGCTACACCTTC. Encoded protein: CASSPVKGGYTF.

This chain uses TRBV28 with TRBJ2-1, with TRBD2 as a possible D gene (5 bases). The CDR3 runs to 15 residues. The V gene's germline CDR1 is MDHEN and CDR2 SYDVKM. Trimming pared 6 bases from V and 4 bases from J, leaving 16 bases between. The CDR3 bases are TGTGCCAGCAGGGACTCCGGGCGCGTATACAATGAGCAGTTCTTC. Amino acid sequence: CASRDSGRVYNEQFF. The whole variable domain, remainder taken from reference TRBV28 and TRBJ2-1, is DVKVTQSSRYLVKRTGEKVFLECVQDMDHENMFWYRQDPGLGLRLIYFSYDVKMKEKGDIPEGYSVSREKKERFSLILESASTNQTSMYLCASRDSGRVYNEQFFGPGTRLTVL.

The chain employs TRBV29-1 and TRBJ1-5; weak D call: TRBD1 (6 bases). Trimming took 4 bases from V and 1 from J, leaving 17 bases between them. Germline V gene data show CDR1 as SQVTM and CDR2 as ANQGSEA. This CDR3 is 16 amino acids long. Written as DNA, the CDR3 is TGCAGCGTTGGGGGGGGGATCGACAGGAGCAATCAGCCCCAGCATTTT. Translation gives CSVGGGIDRSNQPQHF. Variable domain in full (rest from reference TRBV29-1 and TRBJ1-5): SAVISQKPSRDICQRGTSLTIQCQVDSQVTMMFWYRQQPGQSLTLIATANQGSEATYESGFVIDKFPISRPNLTFSTLTVSNMSPEDSSIYLCSVGGGIDRSNQPQHFGDGTRLSIL.

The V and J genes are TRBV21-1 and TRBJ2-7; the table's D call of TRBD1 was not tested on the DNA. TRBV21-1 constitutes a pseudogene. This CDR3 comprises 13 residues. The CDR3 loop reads CARAGQLTYEQYF. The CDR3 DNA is TGTGCCAGAGCAGGACAGCTCACCTACGAGCAGTACTTC.

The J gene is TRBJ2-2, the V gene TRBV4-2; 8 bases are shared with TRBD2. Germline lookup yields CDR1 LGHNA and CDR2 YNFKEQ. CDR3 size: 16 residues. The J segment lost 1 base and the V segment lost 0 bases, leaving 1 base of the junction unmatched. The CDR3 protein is CASSQERGENTGELFF. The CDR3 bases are TGTGCCAGCAGCCAAGAGCGGGGGGAGAACACCGGGGAGCTGTTTTTT.

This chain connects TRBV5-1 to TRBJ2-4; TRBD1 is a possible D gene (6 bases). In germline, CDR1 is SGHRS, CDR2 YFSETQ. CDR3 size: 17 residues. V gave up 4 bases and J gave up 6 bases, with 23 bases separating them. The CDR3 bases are TGCGCCAGCAGCCAAATCTCCTCGGGACAAAGCTCAAACATTCAGTACTTC. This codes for CASSQISSGQSSNIQYF.

The CDR3 is CAAGASGNTDTQYF. Written as DNA, the CDR3 is TGTGCGGCCGGGGCTAGCGGGAATACAGATACGCAGTATTTT. The chain joins TRBV7-9 to TRBJ2-3; 9 bases line up with TRBD2. The CDR3 loop spans 14 amino acids. The V gene's germline CDR1 is SEHNR and CDR2 FQNEAQ (reference sequence). The variable domain in full, with the rest retrieved from reference TRBV7-9 and TRBJ2-3, is DTGVSQNPRHKITKRGQNVTFRCDPISEHNRLYWYRQTLGQGPEFLTYFQNEAQLEKSRLLSDRFSAERPKGSFSTLEIQRTEQGDSAMYLCAAGASGNTDTQYFGPGTRLTVL.

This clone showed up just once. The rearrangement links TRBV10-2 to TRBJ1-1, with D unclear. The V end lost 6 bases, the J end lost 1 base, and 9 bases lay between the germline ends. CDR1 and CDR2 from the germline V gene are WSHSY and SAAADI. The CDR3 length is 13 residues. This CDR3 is CASSPDANTEAFF. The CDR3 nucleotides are TGCGCCAGCAGCCCGGACGCGAACACTGAAGCTTTCTTT.

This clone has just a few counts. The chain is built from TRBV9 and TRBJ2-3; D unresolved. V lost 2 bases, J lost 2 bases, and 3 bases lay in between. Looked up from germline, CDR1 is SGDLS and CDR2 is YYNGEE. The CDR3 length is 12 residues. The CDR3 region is CASSVNTDTQYF. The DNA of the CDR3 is TGTGCCAGCAGCGTTAACACAGATACGCAGTATTTT.

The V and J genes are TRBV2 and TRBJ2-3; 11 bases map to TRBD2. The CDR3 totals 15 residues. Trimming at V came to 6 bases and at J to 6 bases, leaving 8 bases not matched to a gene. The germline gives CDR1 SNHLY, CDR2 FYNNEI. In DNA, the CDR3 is TGTGCCAGCAGAAGAACTAGCGGGAGTGCGGATACGCAGTATTTT. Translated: CASRRTSGSADTQYF.

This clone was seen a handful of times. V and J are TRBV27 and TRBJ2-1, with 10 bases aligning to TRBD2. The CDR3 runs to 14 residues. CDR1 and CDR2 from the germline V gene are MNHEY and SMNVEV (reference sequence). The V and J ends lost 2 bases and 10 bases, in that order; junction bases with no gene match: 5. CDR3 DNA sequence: TGTGCCAGCAGTTTACGGCTAGCGGGAGACGAGCAGTTCTTC. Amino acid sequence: CASSLRLAGDEQFF.

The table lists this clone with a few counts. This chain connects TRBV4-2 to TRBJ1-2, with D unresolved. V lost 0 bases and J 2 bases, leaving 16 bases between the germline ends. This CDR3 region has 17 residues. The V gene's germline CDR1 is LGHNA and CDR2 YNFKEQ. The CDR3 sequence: CASSQEAGMTPNYGYTF. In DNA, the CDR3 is TGTGCCAGCAGCCAAGAGGCAGGCATGACCCCAAACTATGGCTACACCTTC.

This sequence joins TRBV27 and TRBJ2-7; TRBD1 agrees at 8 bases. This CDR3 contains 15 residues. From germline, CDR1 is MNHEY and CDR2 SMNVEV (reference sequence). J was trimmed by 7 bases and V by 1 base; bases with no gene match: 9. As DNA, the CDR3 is TGTGCCAGCAGTTTATACGGGCAGGGGGCGCGAGAGCAGTACTTC. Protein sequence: CASSLYGQGAREQYF.

The CDR3 coding sequence is TGTGCCAGCAGCAGCGACAGGAGTTACGAGCAGTACTTC. It translates to CASSSDRSYEQYF. J is TRBJ2-7 and V is TRBV5-4; perhaps TRBD1 as D (6 bases). This CDR3 has 13 residues. Germline V gene lookup returns CDR1 SGHNT and CDR2 YYREEE (reference sequence). Trimming removed 4 bases at V and 4 bases at J, with 12 bases between.

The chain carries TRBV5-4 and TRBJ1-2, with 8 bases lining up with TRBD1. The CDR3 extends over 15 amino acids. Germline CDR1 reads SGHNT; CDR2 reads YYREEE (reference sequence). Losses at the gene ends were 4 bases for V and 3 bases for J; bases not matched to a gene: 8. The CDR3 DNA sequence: TGTGCCAGCAGCGGCTGGACAGGGACAGACTATGGCTACACCTTC. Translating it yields CASSGWTGTDYGYTF.

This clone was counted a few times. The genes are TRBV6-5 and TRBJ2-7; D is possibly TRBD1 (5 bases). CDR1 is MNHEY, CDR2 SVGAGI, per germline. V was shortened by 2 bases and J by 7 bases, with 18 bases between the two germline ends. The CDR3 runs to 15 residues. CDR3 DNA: TGTGCCAGCAGTTACGGCCAGGGCGGTCTGACGGAGCAGTACTTC. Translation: CASSYGQGGLTEQYF.

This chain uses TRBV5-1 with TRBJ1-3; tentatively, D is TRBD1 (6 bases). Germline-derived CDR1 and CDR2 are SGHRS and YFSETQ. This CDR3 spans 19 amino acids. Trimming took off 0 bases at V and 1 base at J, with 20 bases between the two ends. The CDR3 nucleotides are TGCGCCAGCAGCTTGGGGGGACAAGGCCAGAGGGAATCTGGAAACACCATATATTTT. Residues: CASSLGGQGQRESGNTIYF.

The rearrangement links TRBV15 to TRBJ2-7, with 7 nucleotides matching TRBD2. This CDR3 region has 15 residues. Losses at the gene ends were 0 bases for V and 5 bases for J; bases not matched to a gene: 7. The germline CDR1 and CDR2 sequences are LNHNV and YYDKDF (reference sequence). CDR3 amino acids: CATSRDLTGGNEQYF. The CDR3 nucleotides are TGTGCCACCAGCAGAGATCTCACGGGAGGAAACGAGCAGTACTTC.

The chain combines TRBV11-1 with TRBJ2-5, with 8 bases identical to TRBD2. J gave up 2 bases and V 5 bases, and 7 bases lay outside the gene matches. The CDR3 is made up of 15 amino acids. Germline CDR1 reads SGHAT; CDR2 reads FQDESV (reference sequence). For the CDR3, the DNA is TGTGCCAGCAGCCCCGCCCCTAGCGGGCAAGAGACCCAGTACTTC. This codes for CASSPAPSGQETQYF.